The T cell receptor beta chain described here comes from a study of blood T cell repertoires in COVID-19. TCRdb's copy holds only in-frame clones and misses some; the assay was immunoSEQ multiplex PCR. This sample has fewer than 250,000 clones, with 75% to 85% found just once. In this sample, this clone turned up once. Germline V gene data show CDR1 as LGHDT and CDR2 as YNNKEL (reference sequence). V dropped 5 bases and J dropped 1; count of bases not matched to a gene: 2. CDR3 size: 14 residues. V and J are TRBV3-1 (or the pseudogene TRBV3-2) and TRBJ2-1; TRBD1 aligns across 7 bases. The source is a human donor in a cohort sampled during active COVID-19. Specimen: peripheral blood. CDR3 DNA: TGTGCCAGCAGCTTGGGACAGTCCTACAATGAGCAGTTCTTC. Translation: CASSLGQSYNEQFF.